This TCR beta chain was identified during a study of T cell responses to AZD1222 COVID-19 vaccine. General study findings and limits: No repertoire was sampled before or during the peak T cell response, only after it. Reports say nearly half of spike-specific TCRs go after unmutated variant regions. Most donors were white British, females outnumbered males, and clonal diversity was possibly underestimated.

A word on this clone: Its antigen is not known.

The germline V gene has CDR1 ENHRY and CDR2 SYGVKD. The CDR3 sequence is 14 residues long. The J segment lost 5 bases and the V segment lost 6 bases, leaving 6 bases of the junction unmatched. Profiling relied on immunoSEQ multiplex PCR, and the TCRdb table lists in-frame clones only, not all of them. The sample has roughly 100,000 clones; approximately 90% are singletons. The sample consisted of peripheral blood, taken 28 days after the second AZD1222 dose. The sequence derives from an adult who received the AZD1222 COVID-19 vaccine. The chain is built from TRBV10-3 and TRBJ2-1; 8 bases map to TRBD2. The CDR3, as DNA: TGTGCCATCAGGCCGGGACTAGGGGACAATGAGCAGTTCTTC. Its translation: CAIRPGLGDNEQFF.